This T cell receptor beta chain was recorded in a study of OX40 agonist ivuxolimab in advanced cancers. Study results and limitations: The authors also found low normalized T-cell clonal expansion in some nonresponders. Blood T cells, both CD4+ and CD8+, expanded clonally by week 6 at 0.1 to 3.0 mg/kg. On average, a greater number of expanded clones characterised CD8+ T cells relative to CD4+.

Clones were read by immunoSEQ multiplex PCR, and TCRdb kept only the in-frame ones, dropping some. The profile shows some 60,000 clones, approximately 80% of them singletons. In germline, CDR1 is SGHVS, CDR2 FQNEAQ. There are 18 residues in the CDR3. V lost 5 bases, J lost 2 bases, and 24 bases lay in between. Patients were ruled out by autoimmune disease history or systemic immunosuppression. This clone was counted once. Its specificity is not known. The V call is TRBV7-8, the J call TRBJ1-2, with a weak D call TRBD1 (5 bases). This TCR was recovered from an adult with an advanced solid tumor such as melanoma, head and neck, liver or kidney cancer. Sequencing was performed on CD4+ or CD8+ T cells sorted from blood, taken in a trial of the OX40 agonist ivuxolimab. The CDR3 DNA reads as TGTGCCAGCAGCCCTAGGTTGGGACCAGGGAACAAGAACTATGGCTACACCTTC. Amino acids: CASSPRLGPGNKNYGYTF.